Only a few counts were recorded for the clone carrying this T cell receptor beta chain. Antigen unknown. It was template switching that added a universal primer site, and there were unique molecular identifiers on the cDNA. TCRdb processed the 5' RACE reads anew with MiXCR; each CDR3 protein has one entry. The profile shows 700,000 or so distinct CDR3 sequences, about 20% of them singletons. The sample originates from a study of identical twins. The study, taken as a whole, reports: Abundant beta clonotypes from cord blood bore fewer insertions; memory repertoires lacked this pattern.

Germline-derived CDR1 and CDR2 are SGHVS and FQNEAQ. V was shortened by 5 bases and J by 5 bases, with 19 bases between the two germline ends. The CDR3 runs 15 residues. These data are also associated with another study on T cells expressing NK-cell markers. That source reports: Sequencing covered eight donors, seven HCMV-seropositive and one seronegative. Dominant NKG2C+ clonotypes accounted for roughly 1.0-8% of CD8+ T cells in six donors.

The chain recombines TRBV7-8 with TRBJ2-7, with a weak D call TRBD1 (6 bases). The sequencing input was PBMCs. This receptor was obtained from a woman aged 18-29 years in good health. The CDR3, as DNA: TGTGCCAGCAGCCAGGGTGTACAGGGAATCCACGAGCAGTACTTC. It translates to CASSQGVQGIHEQYF.